The 10 T cell receptor beta chains given below trace back to one sample, sequenced in a study of blood T cell repertoires in COVID-19. The data were produced by immunoSEQ multiplex PCR, yet TCRdb's version contains in-frame clones alone and is incomplete. The sample includes about 50,000 clones, 81% of them seen just once. The sample was peripheral blood. Receptors originate from a woman aged 80 or over with COVID-19, enrolled during active disease.

This chain uses TRBV6-5 with TRBJ2-1; 7 nucleotides align to TRBD2. V was clipped by 0 bases and J by 5 bases; unmatched bases: 7. CDR1 and CDR2 (germline): MNHEY, SVGAGI. This CDR3 contains 16 residues. The CDR3 protein is CASSYSRAGKDNEQFF. CDR3 sequence (DNA): TGTGCCAGCAGTTACTCCAGAGCGGGAAAGGACAATGAGCAGTTCTTC.

This chain links TRBV28 with TRBJ2-3, with D tentatively TRBD2 (6 bases). The germline V and J ends were trimmed by 6 bases and 0 bases, with 16 bases remaining between them. The CDR3 spans 16 residues. Germline V gene lookup returns CDR1 MDHEN and CDR2 SYDVKM. DNA for the CDR3: TGTGCCAGCAGCCGGAGGGGCGGAGGTAGCACAGATACGCAGTATTTT. The encoded protein is CASSRRGGGSTDTQYF. The full variable domain, in which reference TRBV28 and TRBJ2-3 provide the parts outside the CDR3, is DVKVTQSSRYLVKRTGEKVFLECVQDMDHENMFWYRQDPGLGLRLIYFSYDVKMKEKGDIPEGYSVSREKKERFSLILESASTNQTSMYLCASSRRGGGSTDTQYFGPGTRLTVL.

This chain joins TRBV10-3 and TRBJ1-1; 7 bases are a match to TRBD1. The V gene's germline CDR1 is ENHRY and CDR2 SYGVKD. CDR3 length: 15 amino acids. V was clipped by 0 bases and J by 5 bases; unmatched bases: 6. The CDR3 bases are TGTGCCATCAGTGAGTCCCAGGGGGGATTGACTGAAGCTTTCTTT. Translated: CAISESQGGLTEAFF.

The rearrangement joins TRBV9 to TRBJ2-7, with D tentatively TRBD1 (6 bases). V was cut by 0 bases and J by 6 bases, with 16 bases left in between. The germline V gene encodes CDR1 SGDLS and CDR2 YYNGEE. The CDR3 is 15 residues long. The CDR3 bases are TGTGCCAGCAGCGTAGCACCAGGGACAACTCTCGAGCAGTACTTC. Protein product: CASSVAPGTTLEQYF.

CDR3 sequence reads: CASSGRFSGTEAFF. CDR3 DNA sequence: TGCGCCAGCAGCGGCCGGTTCTCGGGCACTGAAGCTTTCTTT. The chain recombines TRBV5-1 with TRBJ1-1; D gene unclear. CDR1 and CDR2 (germline): SGHRS, YFSETQ. Trimming pared 4 bases from V and 4 bases from J, leaving 14 bases between. The CDR3 contains 14 residues. The full variable domain, completed using reference TRBV5-1 and TRBJ1-1, is KAGVTQTPRYLIKTRGQQVTLSCSPISGHRSVSWYQQTPGQGLQFLFEYFSETQRNKGNFPGRFSGRQFSNSRSEMNVSTLELGDSALYLCASSGRFSGTEAFFGQGTRLTVV.

This chain connects TRBV21-1 to TRBJ2-1; TRBD2 is the table's D call and was not checked against the DNA. TRBV21-1 constitutes a pseudogene. This CDR3 has 16 amino acids. This CDR3 is CASSKGPCQSGNEQFF. CDR3 coding DNA: TGTGCCAGCAGCAAAGGCCCGTGTCAATCGGGCAATGAGCAGTTCTTC.

The chain uses TRBV28 and TRBJ2-1, with 12 positions matching TRBD2. The ends lost 8 bases at V and 10 bases at J; junction bases unmatched: 15. There are 16 residues in the CDR3. Looked up from germline, CDR1 is MDHEN and CDR2 is SYDVKM. The CDR3 DNA follows: TGTGCCAGCGGGGGGGGACTAGCGGGCCGGGTTGGGGAGCAGTTCTTC. Protein product: CASGGGLAGRVGEQFF.

This chain links TRBV28 with TRBJ2-1; D ambiguous. The CDR3 runs 11 residues. V lost 7 bases and J lost 6, with 7 bases in between. From germline, CDR1 is MDHEN and CDR2 SYDVKM. CDR3 protein: CASNPGNEQFF. Here the CDR3 DNA reads TGTGCCAGCAACCCCGGCAATGAGCAGTTCTTC.

The chain combines TRBV10-2 with TRBJ2-1, with a possible D match to TRBD2 (5 bases). V lost 11 bases, J lost 5 bases, and 16 bases lay in between. CDR3 length equals 13 residues. Looked up from germline, CDR1 is WSHSY and CDR2 is SAAADI. The CDR3 reads CAASLGRNNEQFF. The CDR3 DNA is TGCGCCGCGTCTTTGGGGAGAAACAATGAGCAGTTCTTC.

The CDR3 loop is CASSHADGGNEQFF. The CDR3 DNA follows: TGTGCCAGCAGCCACGCCGATGGCGGAAATGAGCAGTTCTTC. The rearrangement links TRBV14 to TRBJ2-1; D not resolved. Trimming took off 3 bases at V and 7 bases at J, with 13 bases between the two ends. Germline CDR1 and CDR2: SGHDN and FVKESK. The CDR3 is 14 residues long.